This passage covers 14 T cell receptor beta chains from one sample sequenced in a study of blood T cell repertoires in COVID-19. Data came from immunoSEQ multiplex PCR; TCRdb stores just in-frame clones and leaves some out. The repertoire consists of 300,000 to 500,000 clones, with over 75% occurring once and the leading ten covering approximately 2%. The sequencing sample was made of PBMCs or T cells enriched from blood (not recorded which). Receptor source: a woman between 40 and 55 years old with acute COVID-19.

V gene TRBV24-1 combines with J gene TRBJ2-7; 11 nucleotides align to TRBD1. The CDR3 length is 15 residues. From germline, CDR1 is KGHDR and CDR2 SFDVKD. After removal of 4 bases from V and 7 bases from J, the junction contained 8 bases not matched to a gene. This CDR3 reads CATSDTGQGEGEQYF. The CDR3 DNA reads as TGTGCCACCAGTGACACGGGACAGGGGGAAGGGGAGCAGTACTTC.

The chain has TRBV18 and TRBJ2-1; 12 nucleotides agree with TRBD2. The germline gives CDR1 KGHSH, CDR2 LQKENI. J lost 2 bases, V lost 3 bases, and 8 bases had no gene match. This CDR3 region has 18 residues. The CDR3 DNA follows: TGTGCCAGCTCACCCCTTCCACTAGCGGGGGGCACCTACAATGAGCAGTTCTTC. Amino acids: CASSPLPLAGGTYNEQFF.

The rearrangement uses TRBV27 and TRBJ1-2; 7 bases are shared with TRBD1. This CDR3 has 14 residues. Trimming at V came to 5 bases and at J to 2 bases, leaving 5 bases not matched to a gene. Germline loops: CDR1 MNHEY, CDR2 SMNVEV (reference sequence). CDR3 in amino acids: CASSLLRGNYGYTF. As DNA, the CDR3 is TGTGCCAGCAGTCTCCTCAGGGGGAACTATGGCTACACCTTC.

The chain employs TRBV7-8 and TRBJ2-1, with D perhaps TRBD1 (5 bases). The germline V and J ends were trimmed by 2 bases and 13 bases, with 12 bases remaining between them. This CDR3 region has 12 residues. CDR1 is SGHVS, CDR2 FQNEAQ, per germline. CDR3 in DNA: TGTGCCAGCAGCTTACGCAAATGGGGCCAGTTCTTC. It yields the protein CASSLRKWGQFF.

The V gene is TRBV14, the J gene TRBJ1-6, with D maybe TRBD1 (5 bases). The CDR3 sequence is 14 residues long. V lost 3 bases and J lost 10, with 13 bases in between. In germline, CDR1 is SGHDN, CDR2 FVKESK. DNA of the CDR3: TGTGCCAGCAGCCATCGGGGGGTAGGGTCACCCCTCCACTTT. It translates to CASSHRGVGSPLHF.

This clone was observed a single time. V gene TRBV29-1 combines with J gene TRBJ2-1; 9 positions agree with TRBD2. This CDR3 is built from 16 residues. V lost 5 bases and J lost 1; bases outside the gene matches: 9. Germline assignment: CDR1 SQVTM and CDR2 ANQGSEA. The CDR3 nucleotides read TGCAGCGTTTTTAGCGGGGGCCTTCCTTCCTACAATGAGCAGTTCTTC. Encoded protein: CSVFSGGLPSYNEQFF.

J is TRBJ2-7 and V is TRBV5-1; 14 positions match TRBD2. CDR1 SGHRS and CDR2 YFSETQ come from the germline V gene. The CDR3 consists of 14 residues. The ends lost 4 bases at V and 6 bases at J; junction bases unmatched: 3. CDR3 residues: CASSPGLAGGEQYF. In DNA form, the CDR3 reads TGCGCCAGCAGCCCAGGACTAGCGGGGGGCGAGCAGTACTTC.

The chain combines TRBV6-2 or TRBV6-3 with TRBJ2-3, with TRBD2 as a possible D gene (6 bases). Trimming removed 2 bases from V and 2 bases from J, with 11 bases in between. There are 15 residues in the CDR3. Germline CDR1 is MNHEY and CDR2 is SVGEGT. DNA for the CDR3: TGTGCCAGCAGTTACCTCAGGACTACCACAGATACGCAGTATTTT. It specifies CASSYLRTTTDTQYF.

The chain combines TRBV20-1 with TRBJ2-5; the D gene is possibly TRBD1 (6 bases). V shed 5 bases and J shed 5 bases, with 9 bases lying between them. Germline values: CDR1 DFQATT, CDR2 SNEGSKA (reference sequence). This CDR3 has 11 residues. The CDR3 protein is CSAGGPETQYF. The CDR3 nucleotides are TGCAGTGCTGGGGGCCCGGAGACCCAGTACTTC.

DNA of the CDR3: TGTGCCAGCAGCCAGTGGGGAGACTTCGAGCAGTTCTTC. This sequence encodes CASSQWGDFEQFF. V and J are TRBV3-1 (or the pseudogene TRBV3-2) and TRBJ2-1; maybe TRBD2 (5 bases). The CDR3 is 13 residues long. The V gene lost 3 bases and the J gene lost 10 bases, with 13 bases spanning the gap. From germline, CDR1 is LGHDT and CDR2 YNNKEL (reference sequence).

This chain connects TRBV5-1 to TRBJ2-5, with D possibly being TRBD1 (5 bases). The germline V and J ends were trimmed by 6 bases and 2 bases, with 11 bases remaining between them. The CDR3 sequence is 13 residues long. Germline V CDR1 and CDR2: SGHRS, YFSETQ. The CDR3 DNA sequence: TGCGCCAGCACAGCAACAGGACAAGAGACCCAGTACTTC. It translates to CASTATGQETQYF. Full variable domain (remainder filled in from reference TRBV5-1 and TRBJ2-5): KAGVTQTPRYLIKTRGQQVTLSCSPISGHRSVSWYQQTPGQGLQFLFEYFSETQRNKGNFPGRFSGRQFSNSRSEMNVSTLELGDSALYLCASTATGQETQYFGPGTRLLVL.

This clone was detected only a few times. This chain uses TRBV11-3 with TRBJ2-7; D unclear. The germline gives CDR1 SGHNT, CDR2 YENEEA. Trimming shortened V by 2 bases and J by 5 bases, and 10 bases separated the two germline ends. CDR3 length equals 13 residues. The CDR3 DNA reads as TGTGCCAGCAGCTTAACACCTTTCGACGAGCAGTACTTC. Its translation is CASSLTPFDEQYF.

Many counts were recorded for this clone. The V call is TRBV7-9, the J call TRBJ2-2; 7 nucleotides agree with TRBD2. V shed 6 bases and J 5 bases; nucleotides not matched to a gene: 12. This CDR3 spans 16 amino acids. Germline lookup yields CDR1 SEHNR and CDR2 FQNEAQ (reference sequence). Here the CDR3 reads CASSGLRTRGTGELFF. In nucleotides, the CDR3 is TGTGCCAGCAGTGGACTCAGGACTAGAGGTACCGGGGAGCTGTTTTTT. The whole variable domain, filled in from reference TRBV7-9 and TRBJ2-2, reads DTGVSQNPRHKITKRGQNVTFRCDPISEHNRLYWYRQTLGQGPEFLTYFQNEAQLEKSRLLSDRFSAERPKGSFSTLEIQRTEQGDSAMYLCASSGLRTRGTGELFFGEGSRLTVL.

The chain uses TRBV21-1 and TRBJ2-4; the tabulated D call, TRBD1, remains unverified against the DNA. TRBV21-1 has pseudogene status. CDR3 size: 20 residues. DNA of the CDR3: TGTGCCAGCAGCAAAAGACCGGGACAGGGAAAGAGATTAGCCAAAAACATTCAGTACTTC. This codes for CASSKRPGQGKRLAKNIQYF.